Each of the 11 T cell receptor beta chains below was sequenced from the same sample in a study of T cells in Graves' hyperthyroidism and ophthalmopathy. TCR beta CDR3 sequences were amplified from RNA transcripts. HTBI primers were employed in a first-round RT-PCR of the TCR CDR3. A single record per CDR3 protein comes from TCRdb applying MiXCR to the multiplex PCR reads. This table holds about 210,000 distinct CDR3 sequences, roughly 17% found once. Sequenced: blood. Source of these receptors: a man aged 50 to 59 with Graves' hyperthyroidism.

This clonotype occurred many times. V and J are TRBV5-1 and TRBJ2-7; D is undetermined. Between the trimmed V and J ends, which lost 0 bases and 0 bases, there was a span of 7 bases. The germline CDR1 and CDR2 sequences are SGHRS and YFSETQ. The CDR3 totals 14 residues. This CDR3 is CASSLGAASYEQYF. CDR3 bases: TGCGCCAGCAGCTTGGGGGCCGCCTCCTACGAGCAGTACTTC.

In its sample, this clonotype was seen many times. V is TRBV6-1 and J is TRBJ1-2, with D tentatively TRBD1 (5 bases). This CDR3 is 15 amino acids long. Trimming shortened V by 7 bases and J by 4 bases, and 19 bases separated the two germline ends. Germline CDR1 is MNHNS and CDR2 is SASEGT. The CDR3 reads CASIGWDPTGYGYTF. CDR3 bases: TGTGCCAGCATAGGTTGGGACCCAACGGGCTATGGCTACACCTTC.

The gene calls are TRBV5-1 and TRBJ1-3, with D hard to call. Per germline, CDR1 SGHRS and CDR2 YFSETQ. The length of the CDR3 is 15 residues. Trimming left V 4 bases short and J 0 bases short, with 11 bases between. CDR3 nucleotides: TGCGCCAGCAGCCCACTGGGAGTCTCTGGAAACACCATATATTTT. Protein sequence: CASSPLGVSGNTIYF. Complete variable domain (other parts from reference TRBV5-1 and TRBJ1-3): KAGVTQTPRYLIKTRGQQVTLSCSPISGHRSVSWYQQTPGQGLQFLFEYFSETQRNKGNFPGRFSGRQFSNSRSEMNVSTLELGDSALYLCASSPLGVSGNTIYFGEGSWLTVV.

The rearrangement uses TRBV7-2 and TRBJ2-3; D gene ambiguous. The CDR3 is 14 residues long. Trimming cost V 2 bases and J 3 bases, with 9 bases left between them. Per the germline V gene, CDR1 is SGHTA and CDR2 is FQGNSA. CDR3 bases: TGTGCCAGCAGCTTATTGGCGCGTACAGATACGCAGTATTTT. Protein: CASSLLARTDTQYF.

This clonotype occurred many times. This rearrangement joins TRBV3-1 to TRBJ2-2; D possibly matches TRBD1 or TRBD2 (6 bases each). The CDR3 consists of 15 residues. The germline gives CDR1 LGHDT, CDR2 YNNKEL (reference sequence). Trimming shortened V by 4 bases and J by 4 bases, and 13 bases separated the two germline ends. DNA of the CDR3: TGTGCCAGCAGCCTTCGGACAGCGGGCACCGGGGAGCTGTTTTTT. Encoded protein: CASSLRTAGTGELFF.

Of note for this clonotype: A read error may explain this, as a much larger clone is one base away. This chain links TRBV7-2 with TRBJ2-2; TRBD2 is a possible D gene (5 bases). Germline lookup yields CDR1 SGHTA and CDR2 FQGNSA. The CDR3 contains 16 residues. The CDR3 reads CVSTLLSGQITGELFF. CDR3 nucleotide sequence: TGTGTCAGCACCCTACTCAGCGGCCAGATCACCGGGGAGCTGTTTTTT.

In its sample, this clonotype was seen a few times. Just one base apart from a much larger clone, this may be a read error. In nucleotides, the CDR3 is TGTGCCAGCTCACCACAGAAGCGCACAGATACGCAGTATTTT. It encodes CASSPQKRTDTQYF. This rearrangement joins TRBV18 to TRBJ2-3; D ambiguous. V was pared by 1 base and J by 1 base, with 6 bases between. In germline, CDR1 is KGHSH, CDR2 LQKENI. The CDR3 runs to 14 residues. Drawing the rest from reference TRBV18 and TRBJ2-3, the complete variable domain is NAGVMQNPRHLVRRRGQEARLRCSPMKGHSHVYWYRQLPEEGLKFMVYLQKENIIDESGMPKERFSAEFPKEGPSILRIQQVVRGDSAAYFCASSPQKRTDTQYFGPGTRLTVL.

This clonotype was found many times. The chain recombines TRBV12-3 or TRBV12-4 with TRBJ1-2; 10 bases map to TRBD1. Germline trimming cut 8 bases from V and 6 bases from J; bases unmatched to any gene: 3. There are 12 residues in the CDR3. The CDR3 DNA reads as TGTGCCAGCCGGGACAGGGGAAATGGCTACACCTTC. This codes for CASRDRGNGYTF.

This clonotype was counted a few times. The rearrangement uses TRBV24-1 and TRBJ2-2, with D uncertain. The germline V and J ends were trimmed by 4 bases and 2 bases, with 7 bases remaining between them. The V gene's germline CDR1 is KGHDR and CDR2 SFDVKD. The CDR3 sequence is 14 residues long. CDR3 DNA: TGTGCCACCAGTGAGCCGCTTAACACCGGGGAGCTGTTTTTT. Protein sequence: CATSEPLNTGELFF.

This clonotype was detected many times. The V gene is TRBV7-9, the J gene TRBJ2-7, with 8 bases matching TRBD1. Per the germline V gene, CDR1 is SEHNR and CDR2 is FQNEAQ (reference sequence). This CDR3 is built from 15 residues. V gave up 5 bases and J gave up 0 bases; unmatched junction bases: 6. The CDR3 DNA reads as TGTGCCAGCAGCCAGGACAGGGCCCCCTCCTACGAGCAGTACTTC. The encoded protein is CASSQDRAPSYEQYF.

CDR3 amino acids: CASSEYGRVGPQHF. The DNA of the CDR3 is TGTGCCAGCAGTGAATATGGCAGGGTTGGGCCCCAGCATTTT. V and J are TRBV2 and TRBJ1-5, with D possibly being TRBD1 (5 bases). V was trimmed by 2 bases and J by 9 bases, leaving 14 bases between them. Germline V lookup: CDR1 SNHLY, CDR2 FYNNEI. The CDR3 has 14 residues.